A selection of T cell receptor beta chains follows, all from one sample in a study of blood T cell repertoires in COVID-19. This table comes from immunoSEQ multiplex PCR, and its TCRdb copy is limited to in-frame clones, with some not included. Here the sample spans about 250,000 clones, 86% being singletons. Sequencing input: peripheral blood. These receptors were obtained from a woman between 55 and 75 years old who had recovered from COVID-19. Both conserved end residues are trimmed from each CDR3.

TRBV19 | ASRRTNTGELF
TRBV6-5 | ASSYGNRGDSPLH
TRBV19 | ASSASPGVAGELF
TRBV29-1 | SASETGELF
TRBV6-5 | ASRPDAGNTEAF
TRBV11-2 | ASSPGQTQY
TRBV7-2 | ASSLGATGNSYNEQF
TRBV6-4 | ASSPLAGGETGELF
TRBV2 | ASSDSGGSYEQY
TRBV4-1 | ASSRTSGASYEQY
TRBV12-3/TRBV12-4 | ASSYDGGYT
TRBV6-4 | ASSDGGGGLDTQY
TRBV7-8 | ASSFGNSNDYGYT
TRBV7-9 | ASSLGGTGGNTIY
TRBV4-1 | ASSHLSGVNTEAF
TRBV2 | ASSVQGSNTGELF
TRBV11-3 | ASSPEVGLAFYNEQF
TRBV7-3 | ASSRRGGASDTQY
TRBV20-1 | SASLGATPSTDTQY
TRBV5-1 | ASSLNPTGGGTGELF
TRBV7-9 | ASSLTGNTEAF
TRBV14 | ASSQVRTDYGYT
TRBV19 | ASSLRQSNYEQY